These 26 T cell receptor beta chains were sequenced from one sample in a study of cytomegalovirus exposure and HLA in healthy donors. The PCR contained 60 Vbeta and 13 Jbeta primers. Some clones are missing from TCRdb's copy, which holds only in-frame ones; the method was immunoSEQ multiplex PCR. This table holds 200,000 to 250,000 clones, 85% to 90% found once. The sample consisted of PBMCs. The source is a woman aged 18-30 years in good health and CMV-seronegative.

This clone was observed a handful of times. The genes are TRBV6-5 and TRBJ2-7; TRBD1 agrees at 8 bases. The CDR3 length is 15 residues. Germline V lookup: CDR1 MNHEY, CDR2 SVGAGI. V lost 0 bases to trimming and J lost 2 bases; unmatched junction nucleotides: 3. The CDR3 here is CASSYSTGVPYEQYF. The CDR3 DNA sequence: TGTGCCAGCAGTTACTCGACAGGGGTCCCCTACGAGCAGTACTTC.

In its sample, this clone was seen a few times. This rearrangement joins TRBV7-6 to TRBJ2-1; 12 bases map to TRBD1. Per germline, CDR1 SGHVS and CDR2 FNYEAQ. The CDR3 extends over 17 amino acids. Losses at the gene ends were 2 bases for V and 8 bases for J; bases not matched to a gene: 10. The CDR3 loop is CASSLLLTGTGGDEQFF. The CDR3 nucleotides are TGTGCCAGCAGCTTATTGCTAACCGGGACAGGGGGCGATGAGCAGTTCTTC.

CDR3 DNA sequence: TGTGCCAGCAGTTACCGCAGGGAGGGTGAAGCTTTCTTT. This sequence encodes CASSYRREGEAFF. J is TRBJ1-1 and V is TRBV6-5; D may be TRBD1 (5 bases). V lost 2 bases, J lost 7 bases, and 11 bases lay in between. There are 13 residues in the CDR3. The germline gives CDR1 MNHEY, CDR2 SVGAGI.

This chain connects TRBV4-3 to TRBJ2-1, with 8 positions matching TRBD1. This CDR3 contains 15 residues. Looked up from germline, CDR1 is LGHNA and CDR2 is YSLEER. The V and J ends lost 3 bases and 3 bases, in that order; junction bases with no gene match: 4. This CDR3 reads CASSHSDRDYNEQFF. For the CDR3, the DNA is TGCGCCAGCAGCCACTCGGACAGGGACTACAATGAGCAGTTCTTC.

The rearrangement links TRBV14 to TRBJ1-1; a weak D match, TRBD1 (6 bases). The CDR3 extends over 13 amino acids. Germline V gives CDR1 SGHDN, CDR2 FVKESK. The germline V and J ends were trimmed by 10 bases and 3 bases, with 15 bases remaining between them. The CDR3: CATSTGTYTEAFF. As DNA, the CDR3 is TGTGCCACTTCGACAGGCACTTACACTGAAGCTTTCTTT.

The chain joins TRBV19 to TRBJ1-2, with D possibly TRBD1 on 5 matching bases. V gave up 3 bases and J gave up 6 bases, with 11 bases separating them. The CDR3 contains 13 residues. The germline CDR1 and CDR2 sequences are LNHDA and SQIVND (reference sequence). DNA for the CDR3: TGTGCCAGTAGTATTTTAGGGGCGGATGGCTACACCTTC. Protein: CASSILGADGYTF. The variable domain in full, with the rest retrieved from reference TRBV19 and TRBJ1-2, is DGGITQSPKYLFRKEGQNVTLSCEQNLNHDAMYWYRQDPGQGLRLIYYSQIVNDFQKGDIAEGYSVSREKKESFPLTVTSAQKNPTAFYLCASSILGADGYTFGSGTRLTVV.

As concerns this clone: No conserved phenylalanine or tryptophan ends this CDR3, so it is likely a read error. This sequence joins TRBV9 and TRBJ1-2, with D unclear. Germline values: CDR1 SGDLS, CDR2 YYNGEE. This CDR3 region has 17 residues. With 3 bases removed from V and 6 bases from J, the gap between germline ends came to 24 bases. This CDR3 reads CASSAIIRSGSGDGYTL. The DNA for the CDR3 is TGTGCCAGCAGCGCCATTATACGGTCCGGGTCCGGGGATGGCTACACCCTC.

The chain employs TRBV7-9 and TRBJ1-2; 8 bases fit TRBD1. Germline-derived CDR1 and CDR2 are SEHNR and FQNEAQ (reference sequence). V shed 5 bases and J 10 bases; nucleotides not matched to a gene: 15. CDR3 size: 15 residues. CDR3 coding DNA: TGTGCCAGCAGCCCAAGGGCGACAGGGGCTGGTGTCTACACCTTC. It codes for CASSPRATGAGVYTF.

The chain has TRBV5-1 and TRBJ2-3; D is possibly TRBD2 (6 bases). V dropped 0 bases and J dropped 2 bases, with 13 bases sitting between them. Germline CDR1 SGHRS, CDR2 YFSETQ. There are 16 residues in the CDR3. The CDR3 DNA reads as TGCGCCAGCAGCTTGGCCCGGACTAAGAACACAGATACGCAGTATTTT. This encodes CASSLARTKNTDTQYF. The full variable domain, with the rest looked up from reference TRBV5-1 and TRBJ2-3, is KAGVTQTPRYLIKTRGQQVTLSCSPISGHRSVSWYQQTPGQGLQFLFEYFSETQRNKGNFPGRFSGRQFSNSRSEMNVSTLELGDSALYLCASSLARTKNTDTQYFGPGTRLTVL.

The gene calls are TRBV7-2 and TRBJ1-6, with D perhaps TRBD1 (5 bases). Trimming stripped 5 bases from V and 8 bases from J, with 16 bases between. This CDR3 contains 15 residues. CDR1 and CDR2 from the germline V gene are SGHTA and FQGNSA. The CDR3 DNA is TGTGCCAGCAGCCTTATGGGAGGGGAAGATTCACCCCTCCACTTT. This codes for CASSLMGGEDSPLHF.

The V gene is TRBV6-5, the J gene TRBJ2-2; D unclear. The CDR3 extends over 11 amino acids. The germline V and J ends were trimmed by 6 bases and 5 bases, with 4 bases remaining between them. Germline V gives CDR1 MNHEY, CDR2 SVGAGI. The CDR3 loop is CASSRTGELFF. The DNA of the CDR3 is TGTGCCAGCAGCCGGACCGGGGAGCTGTTTTTT.

This chain links TRBV5-1 with TRBJ1-1, with TRBD1 as a possible D gene (5 bases). The CDR3 runs to 16 residues. V was trimmed by 0 bases and J by 4 bases, leaving 16 bases between them. Germline V gene data show CDR1 as SGHRS and CDR2 as YFSETQ. CDR3 sequence (DNA): TGCGCCAGCAGCTTGGGGGTCGGGGGGTTGGTCACTGAAGCTTTCTTT. It is translated as CASSLGVGGLVTEAFF.

In DNA form, the CDR3 reads TGCGCCAGCAGAGTCGCAGGGGGGTTTTCCTACGAGCAGTACTTC. Its protein product is CASRVAGGFSYEQYF. The chain carries TRBV5-1 and TRBJ2-7; TRBD1 might be the D (7 bases). Germline assignment: CDR1 SGHRS and CDR2 YFSETQ. CDR3 length equals 15 residues. V was clipped by 5 bases and J by 1 base, with 16 bases between them.

The gene calls are TRBV13 and TRBJ2-1; 10 bases align to TRBD2. V gave up 5 bases and J gave up 3 bases; unmatched junction bases: 10. The germline V gene has CDR1 PRHDT and CDR2 FYEKMQ (reference sequence). The CDR3 totals 17 residues. The CDR3 protein is CASSEGLASSGYNEQFF. CDR3 bases: TGTGCCAGCAGCGAGGGACTAGCGAGCTCAGGCTACAATGAGCAGTTCTTC.

This rearrangement joins TRBV5-5 to TRBJ1-2; TRBD1 agrees at 11 bases. V shed 4 bases, J shed 2 bases, and the junction held 4 bases outside the gene matches. Germline V gene data show CDR1 as SGHKS and CDR2 as YYEKEE (reference sequence). CDR3 length: 15 residues. The CDR3 here is CASSGRDRGNYGYTF. The CDR3 DNA sequence: TGTGCCAGCAGCGGGAGGGACAGGGGGAACTATGGCTACACCTTC.

This chain links TRBV6-6 with TRBJ1-1, with 9 bases fitting TRBD1. The ends lost 4 bases at V and 4 bases at J; junction bases unmatched: 4. The CDR3 contains 14 residues. Per the germline V gene, CDR1 is MNHNY and CDR2 is SVGAGI (reference sequence). The CDR3 DNA sequence: TGTGCCAGCAGTTTCACGGGACAGGGCACTGAAGCTTTCTTT. Translated, it gives CASSFTGQGTEAFF.

The chain links TRBV30 to TRBJ1-3, with 7 bases matching TRBD1. CDR3 length: 17 residues. Germline V gene data show CDR1 as GTSNPN and CDR2 as SVGIG (reference sequence). J was trimmed by 1 base and V by 4 bases; bases with no gene match: 13. This chain's CDR3 is CAWTNKALTGSGNTIYF. The CDR3 DNA sequence: TGTGCCTGGACCAATAAAGCCCTGACAGGGTCTGGAAACACCATATATTTT.

The chain is built from TRBV9 and TRBJ1-3; 11 nucleotides agree with TRBD1. J was trimmed by 4 bases and V by 0 bases; bases with no gene match: 6. Germline lookup yields CDR1 SGDLS and CDR2 YYNGEE. This CDR3 contains 17 residues. The CDR3 loop reads CASSVEGTGGRGNTIYF. The CDR3 DNA follows: TGTGCCAGCAGCGTAGAGGGGACAGGGGGACGGGGAAACACCATATATTTT.

The CDR3 region has the DNA TGTGCCAGCAGCATCACTAGCTACGAGCAGTACTTC. This codes for CASSITSYEQYF. This sequence joins TRBV13 and TRBJ2-7; a possible D gene is TRBD2 (5 bases). Trimming removed 5 bases from V and 3 bases from J, with 8 bases in between. The CDR3 contains 12 residues. CDR1 and CDR2 from the germline V gene are PRHDT and FYEKMQ (reference sequence). Drawing the rest from reference TRBV13 and TRBJ2-7, the complete variable domain is AAGVIQSPRHLIKEKRETATLKCYPIPRHDTVYWYQQGPGQDPQFLISFYEKMQSDKGSIPDRFSAQQFSDYHSELNMSSLELGDSALYFCASSITSYEQYFGPGTRLTVT.

This clone was seen once. This rearrangement joins TRBV19 to TRBJ2-2; weak D call: TRBD1 (6 bases). V shed 5 bases and J shed 5 bases, with 18 bases lying between them. The CDR3 extends over 16 amino acids. CDR1 is LNHDA, CDR2 SQIVND, per germline (reference sequence). CDR3 protein: CASSHLPGAETGELFF. The CDR3, as DNA: TGTGCCAGTAGTCACCTCCCAGGGGCGGAGACCGGGGAGCTGTTTTTT.

This clone appeared a few times. This chain uses TRBV25-1 with TRBJ1-6; D is perhaps TRBD1 (6 bases). V was shortened by 6 bases and J by 6 bases, with 12 bases between the two germline ends. The CDR3 loop spans 14 amino acids. Germline assignment: CDR1 MGHDK and CDR2 SYGVNS. The chain's CDR3 is CASSRQESNSPLHF. CDR3 DNA sequence: TGTGCCAGCAGCAGACAGGAGAGTAATTCACCCCTCCACTTT.

The J gene is TRBJ2-3, the V gene TRBV27, with TRBD2 matching over 7 bases. Germline CDR1 and CDR2: MNHEY and SMNVEV (reference sequence). J lost 2 bases, V lost 11 bases, and 10 bases had no gene match. This CDR3 spans 14 amino acids. The CDR3 sequence: CASNGGGPTDTQYF. The CDR3 nucleotides are TGTGCCTCCAACGGCGGGGGACCCACAGATACGCAGTATTTT.

The V gene is TRBV4-3, the J gene TRBJ2-1; 8 positions agree with TRBD2. The CDR3 has 16 residues. Germline CDR1 and CDR2: LGHNA and YSLEER. Trimming cost V 1 base and J 2 bases; bases outside gene matches: 4. The CDR3 sequence: CASSQGWRGAYNEQFF. The DNA of the CDR3 is TGCGCCAGCAGCCAAGGCTGGCGGGGGGCCTACAATGAGCAGTTCTTC.

The rearrangement links TRBV7-6 to TRBJ2-5, with TRBD2 matching over 15 bases. The DNA matches TRBJ2-7 better at its end, which makes the J call doubtful. This CDR3 spans 17 amino acids. The germline V gene has CDR1 SGHVS and CDR2 FNYEAQ. DNA of the CDR3: TGTGCCAGCAGCTTGGGGACTAGCGGGGGGAATGCCTACGAGCAGTACTTC. Translated: CASSLGTSGGNAYEQYF.

This chain joins TRBV4-1 and TRBJ2-7; the match to TRBD1 covers 8 bases. The CDR3 totals 15 residues. Losses at the gene ends were 0 bases for V and 5 bases for J; bases not matched to a gene: 6. CDR1 is MGHRA, CDR2 YSYEKL, per germline. The CDR3 reads CASSQDHGQGNEQYF. CDR3 DNA: TGCGCCAGCAGCCAAGATCACGGACAGGGTAACGAGCAGTACTTC.

This clone is medium-sized within its sample. V gene TRBV4-3 combines with J gene TRBJ2-4; TRBD2 is a possible D gene (5 bases). CDR1 LGHNA and CDR2 YSLEER come from the germline V gene. Trimming stripped 0 bases from V and 0 bases from J, with 12 bases between. This CDR3 spans 17 amino acids. The CDR3 sequence: CASSQDVDGLAKNIQYF. The DNA for the CDR3 is TGCGCCAGCAGCCAAGATGTGGACGGACTAGCCAAAAACATTCAGTACTTC.